These T cell receptor beta chains were read from a single sample in a study of post-analysis software for immune sequencing data. TCRdb itself ran the PCR reads through MiXCR, one entry per CDR3 protein. The table lists about 770,000 distinct CDR3 sequences, 40% to 55% of them singletons. Sequenced input: blood. The receptor source for this set is a girl under 18 with multiple sclerosis. Each CDR3 is given with its conserved first and last residue. D genes are given only for firm matches. Clone size is not always given. Where it is, it says once, few, many or a class for expanded clones.

>.|.|TRBV27|TRBJ2-7
TGTGCCAGCAGTCTGATCGGGACCTCATGGGAGCAGTACTTC
CASSLIGTSWEQYF
>.|.|TRBV2|TRBJ2-7
TGTGCCAGCAGTGAACGAACCTACGAGCAGTACTTC
CASSERTYEQYF
>few|.|TRBV12-3/TRBV12-4|TRBJ1-2
TGTGCCAGCAGTTTATTTGGCCCGACCTATGGCTACACCTTC
CASSLFGPTYGYTF
>few|.|TRBV4-3|TRBJ1-1
TGCGCCACCTCAAAGGGGCTGAACACTGAAGCTTTCTTT
CATSKGLNTEAFF
>.|.|TRBV5-5|TRBJ2-1
TGTGCCAGCAGCTTGTTTCCGGGATATGACAATGAGCAGTTCTTC
CASSLFPGYDNEQFF
>.|TRBD2|TRBV24-1|TRBJ2-1
TGTGCCACCGGGACTAGCGGCTTAGGGGAGCAGTTCTTC
CATGTSGLGEQFF
>.|TRBD2|TRBV12-3/TRBV12-4|TRBJ2-3
TGTGCCAGCAGTTTATCGGGGAGGGATTACACAGATACGCAGTATTTT
CASSLSGRDYTDTQYF
>.|TRBD2|TRBV7-3|TRBJ2-1
TGTGCCAGCAGCTCCTTTAGCGGGAGGGGAGACAATGAGCAGTTCTTC
CASSSFSGRGDNEQFF
>.|TRBD1|TRBV4-1|TRBJ1-4
TGCGCCAGCAGCCCGGGACAGGGGTCTGCAACTAATGAAAAACTGTTTTTT
CASSPGQGSATNEKLFF
>few|.|TRBV28|TRBJ1-2
TGTGCCAGCAGTTTTGGGGGATCCTATGGCTACACCTTC
CASSFGGSYGYTF